This paragraph covers one T cell receptor beta chain sequence. This sample was taken from a study of shared clonotypes between healthy human individuals. The method was immunoSEQ multiplex PCR; TCRdb's version includes in-frame clones alone and lacks a portion of them. The sample holds 2 million to 2.5 million clones; 85% to 95% are singletons and the top ten take 0.3% to 0.4%. Between the trimmed V and J ends, which lost 4 bases and 0 bases, there was a span of 14 bases. The CDR3 runs 16 residues. CDR1 is MDHEN, CDR2 SYDVKM, per germline. The chain recombines TRBV28 with TRBJ2-3; D call uncertain. This clonotype was sampled from a man between 18 and 35 years old in good health. Some clones in this sample may be carry-over from other donors' samples. Sequenced sample: naive CD4+ T cells from PBMCs. Subset indicated: CD45RA+ positively selected. CDR3 nucleotides: TGTGCCAGCAGTTCCCCCCGAGGACCTAGCACAGATACGCAGTATTTT. This sequence encodes CASSSPRGPSTDTQYF.